The clone carrying this T cell receptor beta chain was counted a few times. The record originates from a study of identical twins. This CDR3 spans 15 amino acids. CDR1 and CDR2 from the germline V gene are LGHDT and YNNKEL (reference sequence). Unmatched junction bases numbered 4, after V lost 3 bases and J lost 5 bases. Each CDR3 protein is one row after TCRdb ran MiXCR on the 5' RACE reads. The sample includes 450,000 to 650,000 distinct CDR3 sequences, 9.6% seen only once; the top ten take around 3.1%. This sample also appeared in a second study, on yellow fever vaccine responses in identical twins.

The origin of this receptor is a woman aged 18-29 years in good health. Sequencing used PBMCs. The rearrangement links TRBV3-1 to TRBJ2-1, with 10 nucleotides matching TRBD2. CDR3 residues: CASSQTLAGHNEQFF. The CDR3 DNA reads TGTGCCAGCAGCCAGACACTAGCGGGGCACAATGAGCAGTTCTTC.